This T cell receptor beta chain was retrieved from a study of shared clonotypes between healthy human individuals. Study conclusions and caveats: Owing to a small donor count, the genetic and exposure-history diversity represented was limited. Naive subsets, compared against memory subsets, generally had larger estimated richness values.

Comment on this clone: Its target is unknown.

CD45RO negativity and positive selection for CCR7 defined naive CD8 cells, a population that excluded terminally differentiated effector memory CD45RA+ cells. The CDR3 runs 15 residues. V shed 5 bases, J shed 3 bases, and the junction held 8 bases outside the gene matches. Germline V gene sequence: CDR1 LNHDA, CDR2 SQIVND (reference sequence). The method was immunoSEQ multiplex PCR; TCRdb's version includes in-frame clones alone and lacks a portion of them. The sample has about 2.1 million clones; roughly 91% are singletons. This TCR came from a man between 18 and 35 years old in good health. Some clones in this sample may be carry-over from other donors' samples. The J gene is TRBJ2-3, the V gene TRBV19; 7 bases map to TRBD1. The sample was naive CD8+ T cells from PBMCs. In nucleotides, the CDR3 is TGTGCCAGTAGTGTCCGGGACAGTGAGACAGATACGCAGTATTTT. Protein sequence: CASSVRDSETDTQYF.